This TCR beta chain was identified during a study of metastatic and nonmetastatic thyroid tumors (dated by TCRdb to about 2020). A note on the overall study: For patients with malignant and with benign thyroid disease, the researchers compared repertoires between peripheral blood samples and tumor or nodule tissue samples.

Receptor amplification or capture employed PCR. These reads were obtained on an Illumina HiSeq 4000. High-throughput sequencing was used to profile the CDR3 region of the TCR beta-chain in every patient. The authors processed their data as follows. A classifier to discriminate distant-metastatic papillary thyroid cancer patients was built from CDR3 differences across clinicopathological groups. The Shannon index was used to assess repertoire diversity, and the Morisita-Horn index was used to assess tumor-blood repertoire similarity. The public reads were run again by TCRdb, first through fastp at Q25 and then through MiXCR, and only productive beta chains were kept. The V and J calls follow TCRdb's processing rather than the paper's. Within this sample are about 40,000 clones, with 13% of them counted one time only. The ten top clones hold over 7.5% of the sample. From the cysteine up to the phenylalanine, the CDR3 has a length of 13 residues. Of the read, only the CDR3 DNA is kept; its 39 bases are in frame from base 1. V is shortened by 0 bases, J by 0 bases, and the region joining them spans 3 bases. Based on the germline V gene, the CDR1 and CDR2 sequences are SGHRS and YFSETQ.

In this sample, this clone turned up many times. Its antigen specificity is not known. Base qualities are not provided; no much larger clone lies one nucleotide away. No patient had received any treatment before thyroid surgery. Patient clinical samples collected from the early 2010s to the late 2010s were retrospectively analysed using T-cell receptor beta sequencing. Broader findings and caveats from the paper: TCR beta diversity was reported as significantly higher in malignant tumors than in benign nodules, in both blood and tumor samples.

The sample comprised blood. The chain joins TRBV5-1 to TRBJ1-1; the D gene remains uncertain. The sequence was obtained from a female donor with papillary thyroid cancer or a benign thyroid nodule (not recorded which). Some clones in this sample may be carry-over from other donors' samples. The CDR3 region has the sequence CASSLGMNTEAFF. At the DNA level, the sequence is TGCGCCAGCAGCTTGGGAATGAACACTGAAGCTTTCTTT.